Presented here are 15 T cell receptor beta chains from one specimen sequenced in a study of CD4 T cell repertoires in COVID-19. The memory T cells were sequenced right after ex vivo isolation, without culture. Generated by immunoSEQ multiplex PCR, the TCRdb table keeps only in-frame clones and is missing some. Here the sample spans around 22,000 clones, around 87% being singletons. Sequencing used central memory CD4+ T cells from blood, obtained before the COVID-19 pandemic. Source of these receptors: a human donor who had COVID-19.

V usage is TRBV6-1 and J usage is TRBJ2-2, with D perhaps matching TRBD1 (6 bases). Trimming removed 6 bases at V and 4 bases at J, with 12 bases between. Germline assignment: CDR1 MNHNS and CDR2 SASEGT. There are 14 residues in the CDR3. CDR3 nucleotide sequence: TGTGCCAGCAGGGTCCAGGGGAGCACCGGGGAGCTGTTTTTT. Amino acids: CASRVQGSTGELFF.

The V gene is TRBV4-1, the J gene TRBJ2-7, with D perhaps matching TRBD1 (6 bases). The CDR3 consists of 19 residues. In germline, CDR1 is MGHRA, CDR2 YSYEKL. The V and J ends lost 0 bases and 7 bases respectively, with 28 bases between them. As DNA, the CDR3 is TGCGCCAGCAGCCAAGATTCAGGGGACGCGGAGTCAGGGTCGGGGGAGCAGTACTTC. This translates into CASSQDSGDAESGSGEQYF.

This rearrangement joins TRBV6-1 to TRBJ2-7, with D uncertain. The length of the CDR3 is 11 residues. Per germline, CDR1 MNHNS and CDR2 SASEGT. The ends were cut back, 6 bases at V and 2 bases at J, with 5 bases in the middle. The chain's CDR3 is CASRRTYEQYF. DNA for the CDR3: TGTGCCAGCAGGCGGACCTACGAGCAGTACTTC.

The V gene is TRBV18, the J gene TRBJ2-7; D ambiguous. Between the trimmed V and J ends, which lost 2 bases and 0 bases, there was a span of 11 bases. The CDR3 consists of 15 residues. The germline V gene has CDR1 KGHSH and CDR2 LQKENI. The CDR3 sequence: CASSPSRYGSYEQYF. The CDR3, as DNA: TGTGCCAGCTCACCATCCCGGTATGGCTCCTACGAGCAGTACTTC.

The V gene is TRBV20-1, the J gene TRBJ2-7; D not resolved. The germline V gene encodes CDR1 DFQATT and CDR2 SNEGSKA (reference sequence). This CDR3 has 11 residues. The V end lost 6 bases, the J end lost 0 bases, and 6 bases lay between the germline ends. The DNA for the CDR3 is TGCAGTGCGCAGTCCTCCTACGAGCAGTACTTC. This gives the protein CSAQSSYEQYF.

V usage is TRBV11-3 and J usage is TRBJ2-3; D gene unclear. Trimming removed 1 base from V and 5 bases from J, with 10 bases in between. Germline V gene data show CDR1 as SGHNT and CDR2 as YENEEA. This CDR3 is 14 amino acids long. The chain's CDR3 is CASSLGSPGDTQYF. The CDR3 region has the DNA TGTGCCAGCAGCTTAGGAAGCCCGGGAGATACGCAGTATTTT.

The chain carries TRBV10-2 and TRBJ2-5; 10 bases are shared with TRBD2. CDR1 is WSHSY and CDR2 is SAAADI in the germline V gene. The CDR3 is made up of 16 amino acids. J lost 4 bases, V lost 3 bases, and 8 bases had no gene match. The CDR3 here is CASSDWASGSPETQYF. CDR3 in DNA: TGCGCCAGCAGTGATTGGGCTAGCGGGAGCCCAGAGACCCAGTACTTC.

V gene TRBV16 combines with J gene TRBJ2-2; 10 nucleotides agree with TRBD1. Looked up from germline, CDR1 is KGHSY and CDR2 is FQNENV. This CDR3 has 16 residues. J was trimmed by 4 bases and V by 2 bases; bases with no gene match: 4. CDR3 sequence: CASSQGTGDPTGELFF. CDR3 nucleotide sequence: TGTGCCAGCAGCCAAGGGACAGGGGACCCCACCGGGGAGCTGTTTTTT.

The CDR3 DNA sequence: TGTGCCAGCAGTGAAGAACTTGGCAATCAGCCCCAGCATTTT. The encoded protein is CASSEELGNQPQHF. This rearrangement joins TRBV6-1 to TRBJ1-5; D is undetermined. The V end lost 1 base, the J end lost 2 bases, and 6 bases lay between the germline ends. This CDR3 has 14 amino acids. Germline CDR1 reads MNHNS; CDR2 reads SASEGT.

This rearrangement joins TRBV14 to TRBJ2-2; 11 bases align to TRBD1. There are 17 residues in the CDR3. With V trimmed by 4 bases and J by 4 bases, 8 bases remained unmatched. Germline CDR1 SGHDN, CDR2 FVKESK. CDR3 amino acids: CASSPRTGGAVTGELFF. As DNA, the CDR3 is TGTGCCAGCAGCCCCCGGACAGGGGGCGCGGTCACCGGGGAGCTGTTTTTT.

The chain employs TRBV2 and TRBJ2-2; 11 nucleotides line up with TRBD2. V lost 5 bases to trimming and J lost 5 bases; unmatched junction nucleotides: 4. The CDR3 is 15 amino acids. Germline-derived CDR1 and CDR2 are SNHLY and FYNNEI. CDR3 sequence reads: CASSTSGGDTGELFF. The DNA for the CDR3 is TGTGCCAGCAGTACTAGCGGGGGAGATACCGGGGAGCTGTTTTTT. The variable domain in full, with the rest retrieved from reference TRBV2 and TRBJ2-2, is EPEVTQTPSHQVTQMGQEVILRCVPISNHLYFYWYRQILGQKVEFLVSFYNNEISEKSEIFDDQFSVERPDGSNFTLKIRSTKLEDSAMYFCASSTSGGDTGELFFGEGSRLTVL.

The chain combines TRBV4-1 with TRBJ2-7; possibly TRBD2 for D (6 bases). There are 18 residues in the CDR3. V dropped 0 bases and J dropped 3 bases, with 21 bases sitting between them. CDR1 MGHRA and CDR2 YSYEKL come from the germline V gene. CDR3 coding DNA: TGCGCCAGCAGCCAAGACCGGGGAGGCAGAACAGTCATCTACGAGCAGTACTTC. Its protein product is CASSQDRGGRTVIYEQYF.

V and J are TRBV6-4 and TRBJ1-6, with D maybe TRBD1 (6 bases). Germline V gene lookup returns CDR1 MRHNA and CDR2 SNTAGT. The CDR3 covers 12 residues. The CDR3 DNA sequence: TGTCCCACCGGGGGGCGAAATTCACCCCTCCACTTT. Amino acid sequence: CPTGGRNSPLHF.

The genes are TRBV5-1 and TRBJ2-1; weak D call: TRBD2 (5 bases). Germline loops: CDR1 SGHRS, CDR2 YFSETQ. The CDR3 runs 15 residues. The ends were cut back, 4 bases at V and 1 base at J, with 12 bases in the middle. DNA of the CDR3: TGCGCCAGCAGCCCGCAGCGGACTTCCTACAATGAGCAGTTCTTC. Protein sequence: CASSPQRTSYNEQFF.

V and J are TRBV5-6 and TRBJ2-7, with 9 bases aligning to TRBD1. CDR1 SGHDT and CDR2 YYEEEE come from the germline V gene. There are 14 residues in the CDR3. The junction had 4 bases not matched to a gene; V was cut back by 1 base and J by 5 bases. Written as DNA, the CDR3 is TGTGCCAGCAGCTTGTGGGACAGGGATCACGAGCAGTACTTC. Translating it yields CASSLWDRDHEQYF.